These 24 T cell receptor beta chains came from one sample sequenced in a study of T cells in Graves' hyperthyroidism and ophthalmopathy. What was amplified from RNA transcripts were TCR beta CDR3 regions. The study used the HTBI primer set for a first-round RT-PCR of the TCR CDR3. MiXCR, run by TCRdb on the multiplex PCR reads, gives a single entry per CDR3 protein. The sample holds more than 450,000 distinct CDR3 sequences; roughly 21% are singletons and the top ten take approximately 48%. Sequencing was carried out using blood. Receptors originate from a man aged 40-50 years with Graves' ophthalmopathy.

J is TRBJ2-3 and V is TRBV2, with D tentatively TRBD2 (6 bases). Trimming left V 8 bases short and J 4 bases short, with 13 bases between. Germline V lookup: CDR1 SNHLY, CDR2 FYNNEI. The CDR3 totals 13 residues. The CDR3 is CASLLANADTQYF. The CDR3 coding sequence is TGTGCCAGCCTCCTAGCGAACGCAGATACGCAGTATTTT.

This clonotype was found many times. The chain carries TRBV20-1 and TRBJ2-5, with 12 bases aligning to TRBD2. Unmatched junction bases numbered 6, after V lost 3 bases and J lost 1 base. This CDR3 comprises 16 residues. Per the germline V gene, CDR1 is DFQATT and CDR2 is SNEGSKA (reference sequence). CDR3: CSARILAGGPQETQYF. CDR3 coding DNA: TGCAGTGCTAGGATACTAGCGGGAGGCCCCCAAGAGACCCAGTACTTC.

This clonotype was seen a few times. The rearrangement links TRBV6-1 to TRBJ1-2, with D possibly matching TRBD1 (6 bases). Germline loops: CDR1 MNHNS, CDR2 SASEGT. CDR3 length: 15 amino acids. The ends were cut back, 6 bases at V and 4 bases at J, with 18 bases in the middle. CDR3 in DNA: TGTGCCAGCAGCACGGGAACAGGGAGACTCTATGGCTACACCTTC. Amino acid sequence: CASSTGTGRLYGYTF.

This clonotype was recorded a few times. V usage is TRBV5-5 and J usage is TRBJ2-3; D unclear. Germline values: CDR1 SGHKS, CDR2 YYEKEE (reference sequence). Trimming pared 2 bases from V and 1 base from J, leaving 11 bases between. The CDR3 runs 15 residues. Written as DNA, the CDR3 is TGTGCCAGCAGCTTAGGGATCCCGGGCACAGATACGCAGTATTTT. This codes for CASSLGIPGTDTQYF. The full variable domain, its missing parts supplied by reference TRBV5-5 and TRBJ2-3, is DAGVTQSPTHLIKTRGQQVTLRCSPISGHKSVSWYQQVLGQGPQFIFQYYEKEERGRGNFPDRFSARQFPNYSSELNVNALLLGDSALYLCASSLGIPGTDTQYFGPGTRLTVL.

Worth noting for this clonotype: A much larger clone lies one base from this, so it may be a read error. The gene calls are TRBV11-2 and TRBJ2-7, with D hard to call. Trimming left V 5 bases short and J 2 bases short, with 10 bases between. The CDR3 has 13 residues. Germline CDR1 reads SGHAT; CDR2 reads FQNNGV. For the CDR3, the DNA is TGTGCCAGCAGCCAGGCAGTTACCTACGAGCAGTACTTC. It specifies CASSQAVTYEQYF.

This clonotype was seen many times. The chain carries TRBV7-8 and TRBJ2-2; 8 bases align to TRBD2. In germline, CDR1 is SGHVS, CDR2 FQNEAQ. CDR3 length equals 14 residues. With 4 bases clipped from V and 4 bases from J, the junction kept 2 bases outside the gene matches. The CDR3 coding sequence is TGTGCCAGCAGCTCGCTAGCGGGCACCGGGGAGCTGTTTTTT. It specifies CASSSLAGTGELFF.

A note on this clonotype: This sequence may be a read error, since a much larger clone differs from it by one base. The chain employs TRBV28 and TRBJ2-1; tentatively, D is TRBD2 (6 bases). The CDR3 runs to 15 residues. In germline, CDR1 is MDHEN, CDR2 SYDVKM. CDR3 bases: TGTGCCAGCAGTGGGGGAGGTTCCCGCTACAATAAGCAGTTCTTC. Its protein is CASSGGGSRYNKQFF.

The J gene is TRBJ1-5, the V gene TRBV5-8; possibly TRBD1 for D (6 bases). The CDR3 sequence is 16 residues long. Per germline, CDR1 SGHTS and CDR2 YDEGEE. V lost 4 bases, J lost 0 bases, and 14 bases lay in between. The CDR3 sequence: CASSPGQPYSNQPQHF. Written as DNA, the CDR3 is TGTGCCAGCAGCCCCGGACAGCCCTATAGCAATCAGCCCCAGCATTTT.

This clonotype was counted between two and nine times. The rearrangement links TRBV9 to TRBJ2-5, with TRBD2 matching over 10 bases. Losses at the gene ends were 5 bases for V and 3 bases for J; bases not matched to a gene: 1. This CDR3 has 13 residues. CDR1 is SGDLS, CDR2 YYNGEE, per germline. The CDR3 loop is CASRGTSEETQYF. The CDR3 DNA reads as TGTGCCAGCAGAGGGACTAGCGAAGAGACCCAGTACTTC.

This clonotype was counted ten times or more. This chain links TRBV5-1 with TRBJ2-2; 8 bases agree with TRBD2. This CDR3 contains 17 residues. Germline CDR1 and CDR2: SGHRS and YFSETQ. The V segment lost 4 bases and the J segment 0 bases; nucleotides outside the gene matches: 8. The CDR3 DNA reads TGCGCCAGCAGCACGTCTAGCGGGCCCGCGAACACCGGGGAGCTGTTTTTT. Residues: CASSTSSGPANTGELFF.

CDR3 bases: TGCAGTGCCAAGGGGGGACGACAGGGAACCTATGGCTACACCTTC. Translated: CSAKGGRQGTYGYTF. V is TRBV20-1 and J is TRBJ1-2, with 7 bases aligning to TRBD1. From germline, CDR1 is DFQATT and CDR2 SNEGSKA (reference sequence). The CDR3 length is 15 residues. Trimming cost V 6 bases and J 4 bases; bases outside gene matches: 14.

The chain links TRBV12-3 or TRBV12-4 to TRBJ1-3, with 9 nucleotides matching TRBD1. The CDR3 length is 16 residues. The ends lost 4 bases at V and 5 bases at J; junction bases unmatched: 9. CDR3 in amino acids: CASSSLTGGVRNTIYF. CDR3 in DNA: TGTGCCAGCAGTTCCCTCACAGGGGGCGTGAGAAACACCATATATTTT.

This clonotype has a handful of counts. The junction departs from germline at one end; a sequencing error may be responsible. This chain links TRBV20-1 with TRBJ1-4; D is ambiguous. There are 12 residues in the CDR3. The germline V gene has CDR1 DFQATT and CDR2 SNEGSKA (reference sequence). The CDR3 DNA sequence: TGCAGTGCTAGCTCAACGAATGAAAAACTGTTTTTT. It codes for CSASSTNEKLFF.

The rearrangement joins TRBV28 to TRBJ2-7; D call uncertain. Germline loops: CDR1 MDHEN, CDR2 SYDVKM. The V end lost 6 bases, the J end lost 0 bases, and 15 bases lay between the germline ends. The CDR3 length is 15 residues. CDR3 amino acids: CASSPGLPGSYEQYF. CDR3 coding DNA: TGTGCCAGCAGCCCCGGGCTCCCCGGCTCCTACGAGCAGTACTTC. Combining the CDR3 with reference TRBV28 and TRBJ2-7 gives the whole variable domain DVKVTQSSRYLVKRTGEKVFLECVQDMDHENMFWYRQDPGLGLRLIYFSYDVKMKEKGDIPEGYSVSREKKERFSLILESASTNQTSMYLCASSPGLPGSYEQYFGPGTRLTVT.

This clonotype appeared a few times. The chain combines TRBV20-1 with TRBJ1-4, with D maybe TRBD1 (5 bases). This CDR3 spans 14 amino acids. Per the germline V gene, CDR1 is DFQATT and CDR2 is SNEGSKA (reference sequence). The germline V and J ends were trimmed by 3 bases and 7 bases, with 15 bases remaining between them. The CDR3 DNA is TGCAGTGCTAGCCACCGAGCCGGGGGTGAAAAACTGTTTTTT. Its protein is CSASHRAGGEKLFF.

This clonotype has ten or more counts. The gene calls are TRBV6-1 and TRBJ2-1, with 13 bases fitting TRBD2. The CDR3 loop spans 20 amino acids. J lost 5 bases, V lost 4 bases, and 17 bases had no gene match. Germline V gene data show CDR1 as MNHNS and CDR2 as SASEGT. The CDR3: CASSGRTSGGAGALNNEQFF. In DNA, the CDR3 is TGTGCCAGCAGTGGAAGGACTAGCGGGGGTGCTGGCGCGCTAAACAATGAGCAGTTCTTC.

With regard to this clonotype: A much bigger clone sits one base away, suggesting this may be a read error. The chain joins TRBV20-1 to TRBJ2-7; D assignment may be TRBD1 or TRBD2 (5 bases each). The V gene lost 3 bases and the J gene lost 2 bases, with 14 bases spanning the gap. Germline loops: CDR1 DFQATT, CDR2 SNEGSKA (reference sequence). The CDR3 totals 14 residues. CDR3 residues: CSASRDQEAYEQYF. The CDR3 DNA is TGCAGTGCTAGCCGGGACCAAGAGGCCTACGAGCAGTACTTC.

This clonotype was detected many times. The gene calls are TRBV28 and TRBJ1-5; D ambiguous. V was clipped by 6 bases and J by 1 base, with 13 bases between them. Germline V lookup: CDR1 MDHEN, CDR2 SYDVKM. The CDR3 is 15 amino acids. This CDR3 is CASSTGTRSNQPQHF. CDR3 bases: TGTGCCAGCAGCACGGGAACACGGAGCAATCAGCCCCAGCATTTT.

This clonotype was recorded at least ten times. The V gene is TRBV18, the J gene TRBJ1-2, with D possibly matching TRBD1 (6 bases). Trimming shortened V by 6 bases and J by 5 bases, and 16 bases separated the two germline ends. Germline V gives CDR1 KGHSH, CDR2 LQKENI. This CDR3 is 14 amino acids long. In DNA form, the CDR3 reads TGTGCCAGCTCCACGACAGGAACCAGTTATGGCTACACCTTC. Translation: CASSTTGTSYGYTF.

This clonotype has a count of ten or more. The chain couples TRBV11-3 to TRBJ2-1; D gene uncertain. There are 15 residues in the CDR3. V lost 0 bases and J lost 0, with 6 bases in between. Germline lookup yields CDR1 SGHNT and CDR2 YENEEA. DNA of the CDR3: TGTGCCAGCAGCTTAGAAGGAAGCTCCTACAATGAGCAGTTCTTC. As protein: CASSLEGSSYNEQFF.

As DNA, the CDR3 is TGTGCCTGGAGTGAGGGACAGATGGATGGCTACACCTTC. Amino acids: CAWSEGQMDGYTF. The chain couples TRBV30 to TRBJ1-2, with 7 positions matching TRBD1. J was trimmed by 6 bases and V by 1 base; bases with no gene match: 5. This CDR3 has 13 residues. The germline V gene encodes CDR1 GTSNPN and CDR2 SVGIG (reference sequence).

V is TRBV20-1 and J is TRBJ2-7; the D gene is possibly TRBD2 (5 bases). CDR1 and CDR2 from the germline V gene are DFQATT and SNEGSKA (reference sequence). The CDR3 extends over 15 amino acids. Trimming pared 6 bases from V and 4 bases from J, leaving 22 bases between. CDR3 region: CSAPDRLTTLYEQYF. The CDR3 bases are TGCAGTGCCCCCGACCGACTGACTACTTTATACGAGCAGTACTTC.

In this sample, this clonotype turned up many times. The chain employs TRBV28 and TRBJ2-5; 10 bases map to TRBD2. V gave up 2 bases and J gave up 4 bases; unmatched junction bases: 10. Germline V gene lookup returns CDR1 MDHEN and CDR2 SYDVKM. The CDR3 sequence is 17 residues long. CDR3 nucleotide sequence: TGTGCCAGCAGTTTAATAAGGCTAGCGGGAGACCCAGAGACCCAGTACTTC. It codes for CASSLIRLAGDPETQYF.

This clonotype turned up a few times. V usage is TRBV6-2 or TRBV6-3 and J usage is TRBJ2-7, with D tentatively TRBD1 (5 bases). Germline values: CDR1 MNHEY, CDR2 SVGEGT. V shed 8 bases and J shed 2 bases, with 13 bases lying between them. The CDR3 has 13 amino acids. Written as DNA, the CDR3 is TGTGCCAGCTCCTCGGACAACCCCTACGAGCAGTACTTC. Encoded protein: CASSSDNPYEQYF.